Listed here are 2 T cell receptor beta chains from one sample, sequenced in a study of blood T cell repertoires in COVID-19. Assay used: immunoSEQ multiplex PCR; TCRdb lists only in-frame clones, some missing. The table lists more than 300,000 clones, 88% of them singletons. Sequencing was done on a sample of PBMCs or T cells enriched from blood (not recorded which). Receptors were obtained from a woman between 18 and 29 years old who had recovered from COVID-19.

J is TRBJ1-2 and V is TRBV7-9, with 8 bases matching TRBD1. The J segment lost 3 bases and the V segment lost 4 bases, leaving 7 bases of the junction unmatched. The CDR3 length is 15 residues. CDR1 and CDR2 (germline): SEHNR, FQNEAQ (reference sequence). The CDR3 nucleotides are TGTGCCAGCAGCTCCCCGGGACAGGCCCACTATGGCTACACCTTC. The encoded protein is CASSSPGQAHYGYTF.

CDR3 region: CASSLQDYNYGYTF. The CDR3 bases are TGTGCCAGCAGCTTGCAGGATTATAACTATGGCTACACCTTC. V gene TRBV5-4 combines with J gene TRBJ1-2; D gene uncertain. Germline V CDR1 and CDR2: SGHNT, YYREEE (reference sequence). CDR3 length equals 14 residues. Trimming left V 1 base short and J 1 base short, with 8 bases between.